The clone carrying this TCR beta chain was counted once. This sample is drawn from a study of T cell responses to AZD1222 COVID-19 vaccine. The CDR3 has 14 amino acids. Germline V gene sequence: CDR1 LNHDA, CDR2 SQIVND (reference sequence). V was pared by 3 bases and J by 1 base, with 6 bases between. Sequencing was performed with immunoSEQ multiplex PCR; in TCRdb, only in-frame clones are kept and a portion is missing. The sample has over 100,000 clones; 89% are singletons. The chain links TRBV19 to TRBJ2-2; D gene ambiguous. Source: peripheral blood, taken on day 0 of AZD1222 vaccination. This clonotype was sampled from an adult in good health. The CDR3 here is CASSMGRNTGELFF. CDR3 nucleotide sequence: TGTGCCAGTAGTATGGGTCGGAACACCGGGGAGCTGTTTTTT.